This T cell receptor (beta chain) was profiled in a study of siplizumab effects on memory and regulatory T cells. Sequencing was performed with immunoSEQ multiplex PCR; in TCRdb, only in-frame clones are kept and a portion is missing. The sample yields about 110,000 clones, approximately 92% seen once. V gave up 3 bases and J gave up 8 bases; unmatched junction bases: 13. CDR1 is MNHNS, CDR2 SASEGT, per germline. This CDR3 contains 16 residues. Sequenced: CD4+ T cells sorted from blood. This TCR derives from a human donor in good health. This sequence joins TRBV6-1 and TRBJ1-2; 9 positions match TRBD1. The CDR3 nucleotides read TGTGCCAGCAGTGACTTGACAGGGGGTGGAAAGGACGGCTACACCTTC. Its translation: CASSDLTGGGKDGYTF.